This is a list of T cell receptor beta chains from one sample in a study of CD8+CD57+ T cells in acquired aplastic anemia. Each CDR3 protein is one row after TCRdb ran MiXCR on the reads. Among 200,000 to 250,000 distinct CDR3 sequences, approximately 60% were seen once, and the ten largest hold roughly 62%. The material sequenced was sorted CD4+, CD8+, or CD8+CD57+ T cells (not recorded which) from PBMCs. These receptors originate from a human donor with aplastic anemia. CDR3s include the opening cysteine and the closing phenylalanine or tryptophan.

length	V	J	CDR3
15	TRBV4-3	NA	CASSQVSTPQETQYF
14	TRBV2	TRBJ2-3	CASRGSSRTDTQYF
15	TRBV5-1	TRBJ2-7	CASSTRQGRIYEQYF
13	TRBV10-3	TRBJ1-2	CAIAGGGSAGYTF
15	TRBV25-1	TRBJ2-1	CASTSAGGSYNEQFF
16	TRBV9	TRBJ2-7	CASSVGPSGGSYEQYF
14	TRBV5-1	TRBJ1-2	CASSLGGSNYGYTF
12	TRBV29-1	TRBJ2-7	CSVADGSYEQYF
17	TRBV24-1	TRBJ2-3	CATSASVTSGSLDTQYF
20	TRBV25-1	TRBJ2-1	CASSEGMSPGLAGGYNEQFF
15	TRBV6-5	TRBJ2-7	CASSYKAGSGYEQYF
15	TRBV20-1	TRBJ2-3	CSSSISGGLPDTQYF
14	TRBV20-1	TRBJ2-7	CSARIPGGVLKQYF
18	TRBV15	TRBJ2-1	CATSSSSPLGVPHNEQFF
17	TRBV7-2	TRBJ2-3	CASSFGISGGAGDTQYF
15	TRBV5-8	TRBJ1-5	CASSLGQGENQPQHF
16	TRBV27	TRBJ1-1	CASSLSPDRVYTEAFF
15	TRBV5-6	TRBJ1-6	CASSLRALLGTPLHF
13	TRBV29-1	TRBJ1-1	CSVGTGEYTEAFF
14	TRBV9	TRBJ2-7	CASSVGSRDYEQYF
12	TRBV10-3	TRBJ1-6	CAMRDGSSPLHF
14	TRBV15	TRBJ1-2	CATSDSDRSNGYTF
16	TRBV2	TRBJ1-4	CASSEYFGAHNEKLFF
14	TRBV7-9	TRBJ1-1	CASSQIQGVTEAFF
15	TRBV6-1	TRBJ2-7	CASSEADSGGSEQYF